Presented here are 30 T cell receptor beta chains from one specimen sequenced in a study of long-term antiretroviral therapy in people with HIV. Survey-level resolution applied to immunoSEQ assay v3.0. The repertoire was sequenced with immunoSEQ multiplex PCR; TCRdb's copy has only in-frame clones and lacks some. The data hold just under 20,000 clones, with more than 70% observed a single time. Sample: unsorted PBMCs, taken 0.5 years before starting antiretroviral therapy. These receptors originate from a man between 18 and 35 years old with HIV.

The chain carries TRBV5-1 and TRBJ2-7, with TRBD1 as a possible D gene (6 bases). Germline V gene sequence: CDR1 SGHRS, CDR2 YFSETQ. The CDR3 runs 15 residues. The ends were cut back, 4 bases at V and 11 bases at J, with 25 bases in the middle. CDR3 bases: TGCGCCAGCAGCGGTGAGGGAGAAAATCGAGAGGGGGAGTACTTC. Protein: CASSGEGENREGEYF. Complete variable domain (other parts from reference TRBV5-1 and TRBJ2-7): KAGVTQTPRYLIKTRGQQVTLSCSPISGHRSVSWYQQTPGQGLQFLFEYFSETQRNKGNFPGRFSGRQFSNSRSEMNVSTLELGDSALYLCASSGEGENREGEYFGPGTRLTVT.

By its share, this clone is medium-sized (0.01 to 0.1%). The V call is TRBV6-5, the J call TRBJ2-1; possible D gene TRBD2, 5 bases. V was trimmed by 8 bases and J by 0 bases, leaving 8 bases between them. Germline CDR1 and CDR2: MNHEY and SVGAGI. There are 13 residues in the CDR3. The CDR3 bases are TGTGCCAGCTCCGGGAACTCCTACAATGAGCAGTTCTTC. Its translation: CASSGNSYNEQFF.

The chain is built from TRBV27 and TRBJ2-7; 7 bases are a match to TRBD1. The CDR3 loop spans 15 amino acids. CDR1 is MNHEY and CDR2 is SMNVEV in the germline V gene (reference sequence). With 3 bases clipped from V and 1 base from J, the junction kept 6 bases outside the gene matches. CDR3 nucleotide sequence: TGTGCCAGCAGTTTTGACCGGGACAGATCCTACGAGCAGTACTTC. Translated: CASSFDRDRSYEQYF.

The V gene is TRBV6-5, the J gene TRBJ1-6; TRBD1 is a possible D gene (5 bases). Trimming removed 8 bases at V and 8 bases at J, with 13 bases between. This CDR3 comprises 13 residues. Germline CDR1 is MNHEY and CDR2 is SVGAGI. CDR3 region: CASSGREDSPLHF. Here the CDR3 DNA reads TGTGCCAGCTCTGGCAGGGAGGATTCACCCCTCCACTTT.

This clone has just a few counts. The chain employs TRBV14 and TRBJ2-1; 9 bases match TRBD1. V was clipped by 1 base and J by 5 bases; unmatched bases: 6. Per the germline V gene, CDR1 is SGHDN and CDR2 is FVKESK. The CDR3 is made up of 16 amino acids. CDR3: CASSQVPGQGDNEQFF. CDR3 coding DNA: TGTGCCAGCAGCCAAGTGCCGGGACAGGGCGACAATGAGCAGTTCTTC.

CDR3 bases: TGCGCCAGCAGCTTGGCGGACAGGACTAACTATGGCTACACCTTC. Translated: CASSLADRTNYGYTF. This chain links TRBV5-1 with TRBJ1-2; 7 bases line up with TRBD1. The CDR3 has 15 amino acids. Per germline, CDR1 SGHRS and CDR2 YFSETQ. Trimming removed 0 bases from V and 0 bases from J; junction bases left unmatched: 2.

The V and J genes are TRBV6-6 and TRBJ1-6; unclear D gene. The V end was cut by 5 bases, the J end by 8 bases, with 13 bases between. The CDR3 contains 14 residues. The V gene's germline CDR1 is MNHNY and CDR2 SVGAGI (reference sequence). The CDR3 sequence is CASSLLKEDSPLHF. CDR3 in DNA: TGTGCCAGCAGTCTTCTCAAGGAGGATTCACCCCTCCACTTT.

The J gene is TRBJ2-7, the V gene TRBV7-9; TRBD1 might be the D (5 bases). V was trimmed by 7 bases and J by 4 bases, leaving 20 bases between them. The CDR3 contains 15 residues. Germline V gives CDR1 SEHNR, CDR2 FQNEAQ (reference sequence). CDR3 residues: CASTSAYDSQYEQYF. The CDR3, as DNA: TGTGCCAGCACGTCAGCTTACGACAGTCAATACGAGCAGTACTTC.

The rearrangement links TRBV27 to TRBJ1-2; D is possibly TRBD1 (6 bases). The V end lost 4 bases, the J end lost 0 bases, and 12 bases lay between the germline ends. Germline values: CDR1 MNHEY, CDR2 SMNVEV (reference sequence). The CDR3 length is 15 residues. Written as DNA, the CDR3 is TGTGCCAGCAGTTATTCCGGGACAACTAACTATGGCTACACCTTC. It is translated as CASSYSGTTNYGYTF.

The chain uses TRBV4-3 and TRBJ1-3; D gene uncertain. The CDR3 loop spans 14 amino acids. Germline CDR1 reads LGHNA; CDR2 reads YSLEER. Trimming removed 5 bases at V and 3 bases at J, with 11 bases between. The CDR3 sequence: CASSSETFGNTIYF. CDR3 coding DNA: TGCGCCAGCAGCTCGGAGACATTTGGAAACACCATATATTTT.

This clone occurred once. The chain carries TRBV29-1 and TRBJ2-2; D may be TRBD2 (5 bases). This CDR3 is 14 amino acids long. CDR1 and CDR2 (germline): SQVTM, ANQGSEA. V was pared by 4 bases and J by 0 bases, with 9 bases between. Here the CDR3 reads CSVAKRSNTGELFF. CDR3 DNA: TGCAGCGTTGCTAAGCGGTCGAACACCGGGGAGCTGTTTTTT.

V usage is TRBV4-2 and J usage is TRBJ2-2, with no clear D. The CDR3 is made up of 15 amino acids. V was shortened by 0 bases and J by 0 bases, with 5 bases between the two germline ends. Germline V lookup: CDR1 LGHNA, CDR2 YNFKEQ. This chain's CDR3 is CASSQDPANTGELFF. The CDR3 DNA sequence: TGTGCCAGCAGCCAAGATCCTGCGAACACCGGGGAGCTGTTTTTT.

The chain employs TRBV5-1 and TRBJ1-1; D is unresolved. V was trimmed by 1 base and J by 5 bases, leaving 9 bases between them. The CDR3 covers 13 residues. Germline values: CDR1 SGHRS, CDR2 YFSETQ. The CDR3 DNA follows: TGCGCCAGCAGCTTGACGGGCAGGACTGAAGCTTTCTTT. Protein: CASSLTGRTEAFF. The whole variable domain, remainder taken from reference TRBV5-1 and TRBJ1-1, is KAGVTQTPRYLIKTRGQQVTLSCSPISGHRSVSWYQQTPGQGLQFLFEYFSETQRNKGNFPGRFSGRQFSNSRSEMNVSTLELGDSALYLCASSLTGRTEAFFGQGTRLTVV.

This clone has a handful of counts. The chain links TRBV25-1 to TRBJ2-7; tentatively, D is TRBD1 (6 bases). Trimming shortened V by 2 bases and J by 7 bases, and 18 bases separated the two germline ends. CDR1 and CDR2 from the germline V gene are MGHDK and SYGVNS. The CDR3 contains 15 residues. The CDR3 loop reads CASSEPKWGLGEQYF. CDR3 DNA: TGTGCCAGCAGTGAACCTAAATGGGGGCTAGGGGAGCAGTACTTC.

The V call is TRBV2, the J call TRBJ2-1; TRBD2 agrees at 8 bases. Germline V CDR1 and CDR2: SNHLY, FYNNEI. This CDR3 contains 15 residues. V was clipped by 2 bases and J by 3 bases; unmatched bases: 3. This CDR3 reads CASSEFSGNYNEQFF. The CDR3, as DNA: TGTGCCAGCAGTGAATTTAGCGGGAACTACAATGAGCAGTTCTTC.

In this sample, this clone is medium-sized. The V and J genes are TRBV6-5 and TRBJ2-2, with D possibly being TRBD1 (5 bases). The V end lost 2 bases, the J end lost 6 bases, and 10 bases lay between the germline ends. CDR1 is MNHEY, CDR2 SVGAGI, per germline. This CDR3 has 14 residues. Here the CDR3 DNA reads TGTGCCAGCAGTTACACTCAGGGCCCCGGGGAGCTGTTTTTT. Protein: CASSYTQGPGELFF.

The chain recombines TRBV29-1 with TRBJ2-7, with D possibly called TRBD1 or TRBD2 (5 bases each). The ends were cut back, 6 bases at V and 2 bases at J, with 14 bases in the middle. The CDR3 spans 13 residues. The germline CDR1 and CDR2 sequences are SQVTM and ANQGSEA. Here the CDR3 reads CSVGTTGAYEQYF. The DNA of the CDR3 is TGCAGCGTGGGGACCACAGGCGCCTACGAGCAGTACTTC.

The chain links TRBV6-1 to TRBJ2-7, with D tentatively TRBD1 (6 bases). Germline V lookup: CDR1 MNHNS, CDR2 SASEGT. Trimming cost V 0 bases and J 2 bases, with 11 bases left between them. There are 15 residues in the CDR3. DNA for the CDR3: TGTGCCAGCAGTGAAGCTTCCCAGGGGACCTACGAGCAGTACTTC. It yields the protein CASSEASQGTYEQYF.

This clone occurred a few times. This chain joins TRBV5-6 and TRBJ1-2, with unresolved D. Germline V gives CDR1 SGHDT, CDR2 YYEEEE. The CDR3 is 13 residues long. Between the trimmed V and J ends, which lost 0 bases and 3 bases, there was a span of 6 bases. The CDR3 here is CASSLDADYGYTF. CDR3 coding DNA: TGTGCCAGCAGCTTGGATGCCGACTATGGCTACACCTTC. The full variable domain, completed using reference TRBV5-6 and TRBJ1-2, is DAGVTQSPTHLIKTRGQQVTLRCSPKSGHDTVSWYQQALGQGPQFIFQYYEEEERQRGNFPDRFSGHQFPNYSSELNVNALLLGDSALYLCASSLDADYGYTFGSGTRLTVV.

This chain uses TRBV27 with TRBJ2-4; 10 positions agree with TRBD1. The CDR3 has 13 residues. Germline V gene sequence: CDR1 MNHEY, CDR2 SMNVEV (reference sequence). Germline trimming cut 4 bases from V and 6 bases from J; bases unmatched to any gene: 0. The CDR3 DNA sequence: TGTGCCAGCAGTTGGGACAGGGGAAACATTCAGTACTTC. Protein sequence: CASSWDRGNIQYF.

The rearrangement joins TRBV11-2 to TRBJ2-1; TRBD2 matches 13 bases. CDR1 is SGHAT and CDR2 is FQNNGV in the germline V gene. The CDR3 sequence is 16 residues long. V lost 5 bases and J lost 3; bases outside the gene matches: 4. Written as DNA, the CDR3 is TGTGCCAGCAGCCCCGGGACTAGCGGGGTCTACAATGAGCAGTTCTTC. Translating gives CASSPGTSGVYNEQFF.

The chain employs TRBV28 and TRBJ1-4; 7 nucleotides line up with TRBD1. The trim removed 3 bases at V and 0 bases at J, leaving 19 bases unmatched. CDR1 and CDR2 from the germline V gene are MDHEN and SYDVKM. The CDR3 runs 21 residues. The CDR3 DNA is TGTGCCAGCAGTTTGGATATTACACCACAGGGGAGGGGGGCAACTAATGAAAAACTGTTTTTT. Its protein is CASSLDITPQGRGATNEKLFF. Filled out from reference TRBV28 and TRBJ1-4, the complete variable domain reads DVKVTQSSRYLVKRTGEKVFLECVQDMDHENMFWYRQDPGLGLRLIYFSYDVKMKEKGDIPEGYSVSREKKERFSLILESASTNQTSMYLCASSLDITPQGRGATNEKLFFGSGTQLSVL.

This chain connects TRBV10-2 to TRBJ2-2; TRBD1 is a possible D gene (5 bases). CDR3 size: 15 residues. Per the germline V gene, CDR1 is WSHSY and CDR2 is SAAADI. With 3 bases removed from V and 3 bases from J, the gap between germline ends came to 11 bases. CDR3 sequence reads: CASSDRVGDTGELFF. DNA of the CDR3: TGCGCCAGCAGTGACAGGGTTGGCGACACCGGGGAGCTGTTTTTT.

In DNA, the CDR3 is TGTGCCAGCAGCCCTATAGGGACTAGCGGTGATACGCAGTATTTT. The encoded protein is CASSPIGTSGDTQYF. This rearrangement joins TRBV28 to TRBJ2-3; 11 nucleotides match TRBD2. The CDR3 covers 15 residues. V shed 6 bases and J 6 bases; nucleotides not matched to a gene: 8. CDR1 and CDR2 (germline): MDHEN, SYDVKM.

This chain connects TRBV2 to TRBJ1-5; possibly TRBD1 for D (6 bases). With 6 bases removed from V and 7 bases from J, the gap between germline ends came to 16 bases. Germline assignment: CDR1 SNHLY and CDR2 FYNNEI. The CDR3 is 14 residues long. The CDR3 bases are TGTGCCAGCAGCTGGGGGCAGGGTCAACAGCCCCAGCATTTT. Amino acid sequence: CASSWGQGQQPQHF.

This chain uses TRBV10-1 with TRBJ1-1; D is perhaps TRBD1 (5 bases). CDR1 is WNHNN, CDR2 SYGVQD, per germline (reference sequence). V dropped 0 bases and J dropped 2 bases, with 13 bases sitting between them. There are 16 residues in the CDR3. The DNA for the CDR3 is TGCGCCAGCAGTGAGTCTGCTAAGGGACCAAACACTGAAGCTTTCTTT. Translated: CASSESAKGPNTEAFF.

The rearrangement joins TRBV27 to TRBJ2-7; 8 nucleotides line up with TRBD1. The CDR3 has 13 amino acids. Trimming took 3 bases from V and 2 from J; bases not matched to a gene: 0. Germline CDR1 MNHEY, CDR2 SMNVEV (reference sequence). The CDR3 loop reads CASSLTGAYEQYF. The CDR3 nucleotides are TGTGCCAGCAGTTTGACAGGGGCCTACGAGCAGTACTTC.

V is TRBV15 and J is TRBJ2-7; D is uncertain. The CDR3 extends over 16 amino acids. Per the germline V gene, CDR1 is LNHNV and CDR2 is YYDKDF (reference sequence). The V end was cut by 3 bases, the J end by 3 bases, with 18 bases between. The CDR3: CATSRPSREGYYEQYF. The DNA of the CDR3 is TGTGCCACCAGCAGGCCCTCAAGGGAAGGTTACTACGAGCAGTACTTC.

This chain links TRBV27 with TRBJ2-7; tentatively, D is TRBD1 (5 bases). CDR1 and CDR2 (germline): MNHEY, SMNVEV (reference sequence). V was clipped by 7 bases and J by 5 bases, with 18 bases between them. This CDR3 is 14 amino acids long. This chain's CDR3 is CASMSGSGWDEQYF. The DNA for the CDR3 is TGTGCCAGCATGTCAGGGTCTGGGTGGGACGAGCAGTACTTC.

This rearrangement joins TRBV5-1 to TRBJ1-1, with D unclear. The length of the CDR3 is 13 residues. Germline V gene sequence: CDR1 SGHRS, CDR2 YFSETQ. The ends were cut back, 1 base at V and 0 bases at J, with 4 bases in the middle. CDR3 nucleotide sequence: TGCGCCAGCAGCTTGCTCCTGAACACTGAAGCTTTCTTT. It translates to CASSLLLNTEAFF.